This is a list of T cell receptor beta chains from one sample in a study of human T cells and chemical hapten exposure. TCRdb processed the RACE reads anew with MiXCR; each CDR3 protein has one entry. The sample includes about 110,000 distinct CDR3 sequences, less than 10% of them seen just once. The sample was whole blood, taken in connection with sensitization to the hapten diphenylcyclopropenone (DPC). Receptors originate from a woman between 35 and 50 years old with alopecia areata. Some clones in this sample may be carry-over from other donors' samples. The CDR3 runs from the conserved cysteine through the conserved F or W. Fields, in order: CDR3 protein, CDR3 DNA, V gene, clone size, CDR3 length, J gene, D gene. The D gene is left open where the match is weak. For some rows the clone size is stated as once, few or many, or as a class when expanded; others skip it.

CASTVTLGENTQYF	TGCGCCAGTACCGTAACACTGGGGGAAAATACGCAGTATTTT	TRBV5-1	few	14	TRBJ2-3	-
CASSLAPGLMYEQYF	TGTGCCAGCAGCTTAGCGCCGGGACTGATGTACGAGCAGTACTTC	TRBV7-8	-	15	TRBJ2-7	-
CASIAGSAKNIQYF	TGTGCCAGCATTGCAGGGAGTGCCAAAAACATTCAGTACTTC	TRBV5-6	many	14	TRBJ2-4	-
CASTLTGGELQFF	TGTGCCAGCACCCTTACAGGGGGCGAATTGCAGTTCTTC	TRBV12-3/TRBV12-4	-	13	TRBJ2-1	TRBD1
CASRGSGGSTDTQYF	TGTGCCAGCCGAGGTAGCGGGGGAAGCACAGATACGCAGTATTTT	TRBV7-8	many	15	TRBJ2-3	TRBD2
CASGTSLYNEQFF	TGTGCTTCTGGGACTAGCTTGTACAATGAGCAGTTCTTC	TRBV19	-	13	TRBJ2-1	TRBD2
CASSSPGQGTEQYF	TGTGCCAGCAGTTCACCGGGACAGGGGACCGAGCAGTACTTC	TRBV28	few	14	TRBJ2-7	TRBD1
CASSNLGAQHF	TGTGCCAGCAGCAATCTAGGGGCCCAGCATTTT	TRBV7-8	few	11	TRBJ1-5	-
CASSLVPSSYEQYF	TGTGCCAGCAGTTTAGTACCTAGCTCCTACGAGCAGTACTTC	TRBV12-3/TRBV12-4	-	14	TRBJ2-7	-
CASSLGTGGYTF	TGTGCCAGTAGTCTTGGGACGGGTGGCTACACCTTC	TRBV19	many	12	TRBJ1-2	-
CASSQDAPPGGRYNEQFF	TGCGCCAGCAGCCAAGATGCCCCCCCCGGGGGGAGGTACAATGAGCAGTTCTTC	TRBV4-3	many	18	TRBJ2-1	TRBD2
CASSPHSTANYGYTF	TGCGCCAGCAGCCCACACTCGACAGCTAACTATGGCTACACCTTC	TRBV5-1	-	15	TRBJ1-2	-
CASSPGRGRSSYNEQFF	TGTGCCAGCAGCCCAGGAAGGGGCCGGAGCTCCTACAATGAGCAGTTCTTC	TRBV7-6	few	17	TRBJ2-1	-
CASTTSGGSYNEQFF	TGTGCCAGCACGACTAGCGGGGGCTCCTACAATGAGCAGTTCTTC	TRBV10-3	many	15	TRBJ2-1	TRBD2
CASSPPWTGLNSNQPQHF	TGTGCCAGCTCACCCCCCTGGACAGGGTTAAATAGCAATCAGCCCCAGCATTTT	TRBV18	few	18	TRBJ1-5	TRBD1
CASTMSTVYGYTF	TGTGCCAGTACGATGAGTACAGTCTATGGCTACACCTTC	TRBV19	few	13	TRBJ1-2	-
CASRKGRESSGANVLTF	TGTGCCAGCCGAAAAGGACGGGAGAGCTCTGGGGCCAACGTCCTGACTTTC	TRBV6-5	many	17	TRBJ2-6	-